This TCR beta chain derives from a study of Tregs in tolerant kidney transplant recipients. Study outcomes and limitations: Some patients' samples used different primers over time, so nucleotide sequences weren't comparable.

As to this clone: Its antigen is not known.

Mixed chimerism was transient after nonmyeloablative marrow transplants from related graft donors. Thawed PBMCs were FACS-sorted into unstimulated CD4+CD25+CD127- regulatory T cells, CD4+CD25- non-regulatory cells, CD4 and CD8 cells. Germline V lookup: CDR1 SGHVS, CDR2 FQNEAQ. The CDR3 contains 14 residues. The table came from immunoSEQ multiplex PCR; TCRdb's copy has only in-frame clones and leaves some out. The table records 84,000 or so clones, 93% of them present only once. The chain recombines TRBV7-8 with TRBJ2-5; 13 bases line up with TRBD2. The DNA end is more similar to TRBJ2-7, so the J call may be wrong. The sequence was obtained from a human patient who received a combined kidney and bone marrow transplant. Among the T cells, some may be from the graft donor. Sequenced here: CD4+ T cells from blood (PBMCs), sampled 12 months after the transplant. This CDR3 is CASSSRLAGGEQYF. The CDR3, as DNA: TGTGCCAGCAGCTCTCGACTAGCGGGAGGCGAGCAGTACTTC.